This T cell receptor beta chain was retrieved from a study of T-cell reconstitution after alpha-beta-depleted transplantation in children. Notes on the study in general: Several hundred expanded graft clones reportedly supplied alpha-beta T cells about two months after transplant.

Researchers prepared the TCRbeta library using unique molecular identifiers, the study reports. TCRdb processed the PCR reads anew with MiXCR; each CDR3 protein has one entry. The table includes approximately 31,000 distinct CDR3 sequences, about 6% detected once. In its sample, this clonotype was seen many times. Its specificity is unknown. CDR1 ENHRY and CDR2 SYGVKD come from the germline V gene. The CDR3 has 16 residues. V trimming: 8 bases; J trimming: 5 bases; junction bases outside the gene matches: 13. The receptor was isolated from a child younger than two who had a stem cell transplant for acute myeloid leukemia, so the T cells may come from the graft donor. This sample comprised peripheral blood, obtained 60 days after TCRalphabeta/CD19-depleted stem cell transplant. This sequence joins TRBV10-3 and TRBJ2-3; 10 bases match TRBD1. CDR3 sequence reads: CAISRATRDRGDTQYF. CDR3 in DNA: TGTGCCATCTCTCGAGCTACACGGGACAGGGGAGATACGCAGTATTTT.